The source of this T cell receptor beta chain is a study of naive and memory T cell subsets. Study results and caveats: TCR transcript changes with activation or differentiation may affect this RNA method.

An oligonucleotide containing a UMI was ligated to the 3' end of TCR cDNA. Amplification of ligated cDNA took four PCR rounds with SP2 and nested alpha and beta constant primers. TCRdb used MiXCR to reprocess the 5' RACE reads, holding one entry per CDR3 protein. Counted here are tens of thousands of distinct CDR3 sequences, approximately 8% occurring once; the ten biggest clones make up approximately 21%. Germline V gene sequence: CDR1 LGHDT, CDR2 YNNKEL (reference sequence). The CDR3 loop spans 13 amino acids. V gave up 6 bases and J gave up 5 bases, with 13 bases separating them. This clonotype has ten or more counts. Its specificity is not known.

This receptor was taken from a female donor in good health. This chain joins TRBV3-1 and TRBJ1-1, with D unclear. In DNA form, the CDR3 reads TGTGCCAGCAGTACAGACCGGGGTACTGAAGCTTTCTTT. Amino acid sequence: CASSTDRGTEAFF.